This entry lists 27 T cell receptor beta chains sequenced from one sample in a study of cytomegalovirus exposure and HLA in healthy donors. Primers: 60 Vbeta forward and 13 Jbeta reverse. Repertoires were generated with immunoSEQ multiplex PCR, while TCRdb's copy carries only in-frame clones and drops some. This sample's table reports about 120,000 clones. Sequencing was carried out using PBMCs. The source of these receptors is a young man in good health and CMV-seronegative.

The V call is TRBV7-2, the J call TRBJ1-3, with D unresolved. Germline-derived CDR1 and CDR2 are SGHTA and FQGNSA. The CDR3 is made up of 17 amino acids. The V end was cut by 1 base, the J end by 2 bases, with 15 bases between. This chain's CDR3 is CASSLGGGWAAGNTIYF. The CDR3 DNA reads as TGTGCCAGCAGCTTAGGAGGAGGGTGGGCGGCTGGAAACACCATATATTTT.

The CDR3 DNA reads as TGTGCCAGCAGAATTCAAAGGGCCGGGGGAGAGACCCAGTACTTC. Translated: CASRIQRAGGETQYF. The chain has TRBV2 and TRBJ2-5; TRBD2 might be the D (6 bases). The V gene lost 6 bases and the J gene lost 4 bases, with 18 bases spanning the gap. The CDR3 has 15 amino acids. CDR1 and CDR2 (germline): SNHLY, FYNNEI.

Notes on this clone: At one of its ends the junction is not consistent with the germline gene, which may arise from a read error. The same CDR3 arises from other DNA sequences in this sample as well. This chain links TRBV4-3 with TRBJ1-6; D is unresolved. The CDR3 spans 18 residues. Germline CDR1 is LGHNA and CDR2 is YSLEER. CDR3 in amino acids: CASSQGSAGSSYNSPLHF. The CDR3 region has the DNA TGCGCCAGCAGCCAAGGATCGGCGGGGAGCTCCTATAATTCCCCCCTCCACTTT.

The chain links TRBV2 to TRBJ2-1, with TRBD2 matching over 9 bases. In germline, CDR1 is SNHLY, CDR2 FYNNEI. This CDR3 contains 15 residues. With 3 bases clipped from V and 3 bases from J, the junction kept 3 bases outside the gene matches. This CDR3 is CASSDERGVYNEQFF. The CDR3 DNA follows: TGTGCCAGCAGTGACGAGCGGGGGGTCTACAATGAGCAGTTCTTC.

This sequence joins TRBV7-3 and TRBJ1-1; 8 bases are shared with TRBD1. Germline V gene data show CDR1 as SGHTA and CDR2 as FQGTGA. The CDR3 sequence is 18 residues long. Trimming at V came to 5 bases and at J to 4 bases, leaving 18 bases not matched to a gene. The CDR3, as DNA: TGTGCCAGCAGCCCAGGTCGTGCGGTCAGGGGGCTTGGCACTGAAGCTTTCTTT. Translating gives CASSPGRAVRGLGTEAFF.

In DNA form, the CDR3 reads TGTGCCAGCAGCCTACCGGGACAGGGTCGGACTGAAGCTTTCTTT. It codes for CASSLPGQGRTEAFF. This rearrangement joins TRBV14 to TRBJ1-1, with TRBD1 matching 9 bases. Germline V gene sequence: CDR1 SGHDN, CDR2 FVKESK. This CDR3 comprises 15 residues. Trimming took 4 bases from V and 5 from J; bases not matched to a gene: 8.

The chain couples TRBV7-2 to TRBJ1-6, with D hard to call. Germline CDR1 reads SGHTA; CDR2 reads FQGNSA. Between the trimmed V and J ends, which lost 6 bases and 6 bases, there was a span of 15 bases. This CDR3 has 15 residues. The CDR3 DNA sequence: TGTGCCAGCAGATCGGGAGCACTGGGTAATTCACCCCTCCACTTT. It encodes CASRSGALGNSPLHF.

J is TRBJ1-2 and V is TRBV10-3; D is perhaps TRBD1 (6 bases). Deletions cut 0 bases from V and 4 bases from J, with 12 bases between. CDR1 is ENHRY and CDR2 is SYGVKD in the germline V gene. The CDR3 is 15 residues long. The CDR3 region has the DNA TGTGCCATCAGTGAGTCGGGGGGGGCGAGCTATGGCTACACCTTC. This translates into CAISESGGASYGYTF.

The rearrangement uses TRBV19 and TRBJ1-5; the D is unclear. CDR3 length: 15 residues. Looked up from germline, CDR1 is LNHDA and CDR2 is SQIVND (reference sequence). V was trimmed by 4 bases and J by 1 base, leaving 11 bases between them. In DNA form, the CDR3 reads TGTGCCAGTAGTAAGTCAGGTTTAAGCAATCAGCCCCAGCATTTT. It codes for CASSKSGLSNQPQHF.

CDR3 sequence reads: CASSQDRGNYGYTF. The CDR3 nucleotides are TGTGCCAGCAGCCAAGACAGGGGTAACTATGGCTACACCTTC. The V gene is TRBV4-2, the J gene TRBJ1-2, with D possibly TRBD1 on 6 matching bases. V dropped 0 bases and J dropped 1 base, with 6 bases sitting between them. The CDR3 runs 14 residues. In germline, CDR1 is LGHNA, CDR2 YNFKEQ.

The J gene is TRBJ2-3, the V gene TRBV7-2; the D gene is possibly TRBD1 (6 bases). The ends were cut back, 5 bases at V and 5 bases at J, with 17 bases in the middle. This CDR3 is built from 15 residues. Germline V CDR1 and CDR2: SGHTA, FQGNSA. The CDR3, as DNA: TGTGCCAGCAGCCCACAGGGACAAGCAGGAGATACGCAGTATTTT. It yields the protein CASSPQGQAGDTQYF.

For the CDR3, the DNA is TGTGCCCTCAGCAGAGATTGGTCGGGAATTGAAGCTTTCTTT. It encodes CALSRDWSGIEAFF. V is TRBV6-1 and J is TRBJ1-1, with D unclear. CDR1 is MNHNS, CDR2 SASEGT, per germline. The CDR3 covers 14 residues. Trimming pared 11 bases from V and 7 bases from J, leaving 23 bases between.

The chain's CDR3 is CASSLGQGAAGELFF. Written as DNA, the CDR3 is TGTGCCAGCAGCTTGGGGCAGGGGGCTGCCGGGGAGCTGTTTTTT. This chain connects TRBV7-9 to TRBJ2-2; 8 bases match TRBD1. The CDR3 is 15 amino acids. The germline CDR1 and CDR2 sequences are SEHNR and FQNEAQ (reference sequence). V lost 3 bases to trimming and J lost 6 bases; unmatched junction nucleotides: 6.

This sequence joins TRBV19 and TRBJ2-1; a possible D gene is TRBD2 (5 bases). This CDR3 is built from 15 residues. Germline CDR1 reads LNHDA; CDR2 reads SQIVND (reference sequence). V dropped 8 bases and J dropped 8 bases, with 22 bases sitting between them. This CDR3 reads CASSRSQVGIDEQFF. As DNA, the CDR3 is TGTGCCAGTTCTAGGTCCCAGGTCGGGATCGATGAGCAGTTCTTC.

The chain recombines TRBV7-6 with TRBJ2-7; 8 nucleotides line up with TRBD1. CDR3 length: 15 residues. After removal of 3 bases from V and 4 bases from J, the junction contained 8 bases not matched to a gene. The germline CDR1 and CDR2 sequences are SGHVS and FNYEAQ. CDR3 sequence (DNA): TGTGCCAGCAGCTTTTCAGGGGGCCTCGGTTACGAGCAGTACTTC. Translation: CASSFSGGLGYEQYF.

The chain joins TRBV18 to TRBJ1-2; 9 bases are a match to TRBD1. Germline V gives CDR1 KGHSH, CDR2 LQKENI. With V trimmed by 6 bases and J by 4 bases, 6 bases remained unmatched. The CDR3 loop spans 14 amino acids. The CDR3 DNA reads TGTGCCAGCTCGGACGGGACAGGGACCTATGGCTACACCTTC. It encodes CASSDGTGTYGYTF. The full variable domain, rest sourced from reference TRBV18 and TRBJ1-2, is NAGVMQNPRHLVRRRGQEARLRCSPMKGHSHVYWYRQLPEEGLKFMVYLQKENIIDESGMPKERFSAEFPKEGPSILRIQQVVRGDSAAYFCASSDGTGTYGYTFGSGTRLTVV.

This chain links TRBV10-1 with TRBJ2-5; possible D gene TRBD1, 5 bases. With 7 bases removed from V and 3 bases from J, the gap between germline ends came to 24 bases. The CDR3 consists of 17 residues. Germline V gives CDR1 WNHNN, CDR2 SYGVQD (reference sequence). This CDR3 is CASTPAGWAGFKETQYF. The CDR3 region has the DNA TGCGCCAGCACCCCGGCCGGTTGGGCAGGGTTCAAAGAGACCCAGTACTTC.

This rearrangement joins TRBV6-6 to TRBJ2-5; no reliable D call. CDR1 is MNHNY and CDR2 is SVGAGI in the germline V gene (reference sequence). Trimming removed 5 bases at V and 4 bases at J, with 11 bases between. The CDR3 loop spans 13 amino acids. The DNA for the CDR3 is TGTGCCAGCAGTGCGGCGGCCCTAGAGACCCAGTACTTC. Protein sequence: CASSAAALETQYF.

V is TRBV6-4 and J is TRBJ2-2; D not certain. The V and J ends lost 4 bases and 4 bases respectively, with 7 bases between them. This CDR3 has 13 amino acids. From germline, CDR1 is MRHNA and CDR2 SNTAGT. The CDR3: CASSATATGELFF. CDR3 DNA: TGTGCCAGCAGTGCTACCGCCACCGGGGAGCTGTTTTTT.

V is TRBV7-9 and J is TRBJ1-1; 7 positions agree with TRBD1. Germline V gene data show CDR1 as SEHNR and CDR2 as FQNEAQ (reference sequence). The CDR3 is made up of 16 amino acids. V dropped 5 bases and J dropped 0; count of bases not matched to a gene: 9. In DNA, the CDR3 is TGTGCCAGCAGCCAAAGACAGGGTCCTCTGAACACTGAAGCTTTCTTT. Its protein is CASSQRQGPLNTEAFF.

The genes are TRBV7-3 and TRBJ2-1, with 8 bases matching TRBD1. Germline CDR1 SGHTA, CDR2 FQGTGA. Trimming removed 0 bases from V and 6 bases from J; junction bases left unmatched: 13. The CDR3 extends over 18 amino acids. CDR3 sequence: CASSLTFRTGLGSNEQFF. The CDR3 nucleotides are TGTGCCAGCAGCTTAACGTTCAGGACAGGGCTAGGCAGCAATGAGCAGTTCTTC.

The genes are TRBV29-1 and TRBJ2-7, with a tentative D call TRBD1 (6 bases). The CDR3 totals 12 residues. V was cut by 6 bases and J by 5 bases, with 14 bases left in between. Germline CDR1 is SQVTM and CDR2 is ANQGSEA. CDR3 in amino acids: CSVDTQGNEQYF. DNA for the CDR3: TGCAGCGTCGACACACAGGGAAACGAGCAGTACTTC.

This chain connects TRBV19 to TRBJ2-7, with D possibly TRBD1 on 7 matching bases. The CDR3 is 13 amino acids. V lost 5 bases, J lost 3 bases, and 11 bases lay in between. In germline, CDR1 is LNHDA, CDR2 SQIVND (reference sequence). CDR3 sequence: CASSGGTDYEQYF. The CDR3 DNA sequence: TGTGCCAGTAGTGGGGGGACAGACTACGAGCAGTACTTC.

This chain uses TRBV19 with TRBJ2-1, with D perhaps TRBD1 (5 bases). The CDR3 has 10 amino acids. Germline V lookup: CDR1 LNHDA, CDR2 SQIVND (reference sequence). The V and J ends lost 10 bases and 9 bases respectively, with 10 bases between them. CDR3 in amino acids: CATTDSEQFF. The CDR3 region has the DNA TGTGCCACTACCGACAGTGAGCAGTTCTTC.

The J gene is TRBJ2-2, the V gene TRBV5-1; 10 bases match TRBD2. This CDR3 comprises 17 residues. Germline values: CDR1 SGHRS, CDR2 YFSETQ. With V trimmed by 0 bases and J by 4 bases, 6 bases remained unmatched. CDR3 bases: TGCGCCAGCAGCTTGGATCCTAGCGGGGGTGGCACCGGGGAGCTGTTTTTT. Its translation is CASSLDPSGGGTGELFF.

V is TRBV11-1 and J is TRBJ1-1; D remains unclear. The CDR3 consists of 13 residues. Germline CDR1 is SGHAT and CDR2 is FQDESV (reference sequence). Trimming took 5 bases from V and 1 from J, leaving 8 bases between them. The CDR3 DNA is TGTGCCAGCAGCCCGTCCTCGAACACTGAAGCTTTCTTT. As protein: CASSPSSNTEAFF. The full variable domain, completed using reference TRBV11-1 and TRBJ1-1, is EAEVAQSPRYKITEKSQAVAFWCDPISGHATLYWYRQILGQGPELLVQFQDESVVDDSQLPKDRFSAERLKGVDSTLKIQPAELGDSAMYLCASSPSSNTEAFFGQGTRLTVV.

To note about this clone: Germline and junction disagree at one end, which may indicate a read error. The V call is TRBV6-6, the J call TRBJ2-7; D is perhaps TRBD1 (6 bases). The CDR3 contains 13 residues. Germline V gene sequence: CDR1 MNHNY, CDR2 SVGAGI (reference sequence). The CDR3 DNA is TGTGCCAGCAATCAGAACAGGGCGTCCTCGTGGCACTTC. This sequence encodes CASNQNRASSWHF.